The 6 T cell receptor beta chains given below trace back to one sample, sequenced in a study of OX40 agonist ivuxolimab in advanced cancers. Assay used: immunoSEQ multiplex PCR; TCRdb lists only in-frame clones, some missing. The sample shows about 69,000 clones, approximately 81% of them seen only once. Sequences were derived from CD4+ or CD8+ T cells sorted from blood, sampled in a trial of the OX40 agonist ivuxolimab. These receptors originate from an adult with an advanced solid tumor such as melanoma, head and neck, liver or kidney cancer.

The gene calls are TRBV19 and TRBJ1-1; D is undetermined. CDR3 length: 15 amino acids. Trimming took off 3 bases at V and 0 bases at J, with 11 bases between the two ends. Germline CDR1 LNHDA, CDR2 SQIVND (reference sequence). The CDR3 is CASSIVAAMNTEAFF. DNA of the CDR3: TGTGCCAGTAGTATTGTCGCGGCCATGAACACTGAAGCTTTCTTT.

The chain employs TRBV9 and TRBJ1-1; weak D call: TRBD1 (5 bases). CDR1 is SGDLS, CDR2 YYNGEE, per germline. CDR3 length: 13 amino acids. V was shortened by 0 bases and J by 10 bases, with 13 bases between the two germline ends. CDR3 nucleotide sequence: TGTGCCAGCAGCGTAGGTACAGGCCCTCGAGCTTTCTTT. This translates into CASSVGTGPRAFF.

The V and J genes are TRBV28 and TRBJ1-1, with D unresolved. Trimming shortened V by 2 bases and J by 0 bases, and 10 bases separated the two germline ends. The germline gives CDR1 MDHEN, CDR2 SYDVKM. This CDR3 has 15 residues. The CDR3: CASSLTENMNTEAFF. CDR3 sequence (DNA): TGTGCCAGCAGTTTAACAGAGAACATGAACACTGAAGCTTTCTTT.

The rearrangement joins TRBV5-1 to TRBJ1-1; D is unclear. CDR1 SGHRS and CDR2 YFSETQ come from the germline V gene. Trimming left V 4 bases short and J 0 bases short, with 10 bases between. CDR3 length: 14 residues. The CDR3 loop is CASSRDTMNTEAFF. In DNA form, the CDR3 reads TGCGCCAGCAGCCGAGACACAATGAACACTGAAGCTTTCTTT.

The chain couples TRBV30 to TRBJ1-1; unclear D gene. The V gene lost 4 bases and the J gene lost 5 bases, with 11 bases spanning the gap. CDR3 length: 12 residues. CDR1 GTSNPN and CDR2 SVGIG come from the germline V gene (reference sequence). The CDR3 reads CAWKRGGTEAFF. The CDR3 bases are TGTGCCTGGAAACGGGGAGGTACTGAAGCTTTCTTT.

The J gene is TRBJ2-1, the V gene TRBV7-2, with TRBD2 matching 8 bases. The V segment lost 5 bases and the J segment 3 bases; nucleotides outside the gene matches: 12. In germline, CDR1 is SGHTA, CDR2 FQGNSA. The CDR3 has 17 residues. CDR3 protein: CASSPLLGLAGYNEQFF. The DNA for the CDR3 is TGTGCCAGCAGCCCCTTGCTAGGGCTAGCGGGCTACAATGAGCAGTTCTTC.